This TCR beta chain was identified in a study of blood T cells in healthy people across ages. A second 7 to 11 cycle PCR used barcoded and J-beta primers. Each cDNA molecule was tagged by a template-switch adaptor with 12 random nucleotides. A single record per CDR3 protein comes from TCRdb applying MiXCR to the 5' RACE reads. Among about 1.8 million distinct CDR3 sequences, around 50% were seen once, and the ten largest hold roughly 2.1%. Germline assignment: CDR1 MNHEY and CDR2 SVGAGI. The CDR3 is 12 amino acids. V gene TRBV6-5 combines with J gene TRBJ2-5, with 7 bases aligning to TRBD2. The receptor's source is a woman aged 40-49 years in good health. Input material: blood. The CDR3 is CGGGGRHNEQYF. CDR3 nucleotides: TGTGGGGGGGGAGGGCGACACAATGAGCAGTACTTC.